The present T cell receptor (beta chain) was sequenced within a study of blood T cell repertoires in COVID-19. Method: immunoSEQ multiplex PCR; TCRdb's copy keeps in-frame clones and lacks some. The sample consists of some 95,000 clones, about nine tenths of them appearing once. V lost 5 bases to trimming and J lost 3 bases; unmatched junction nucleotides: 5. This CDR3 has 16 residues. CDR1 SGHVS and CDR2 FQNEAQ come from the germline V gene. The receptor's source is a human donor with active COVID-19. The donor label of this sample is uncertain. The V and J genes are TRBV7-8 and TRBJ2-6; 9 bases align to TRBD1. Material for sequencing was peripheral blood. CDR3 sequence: CASSSPDRGGANVLTF. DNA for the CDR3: TGTGCCAGCAGCAGCCCGGACAGGGGTGGGGCCAACGTCCTGACTTTC.